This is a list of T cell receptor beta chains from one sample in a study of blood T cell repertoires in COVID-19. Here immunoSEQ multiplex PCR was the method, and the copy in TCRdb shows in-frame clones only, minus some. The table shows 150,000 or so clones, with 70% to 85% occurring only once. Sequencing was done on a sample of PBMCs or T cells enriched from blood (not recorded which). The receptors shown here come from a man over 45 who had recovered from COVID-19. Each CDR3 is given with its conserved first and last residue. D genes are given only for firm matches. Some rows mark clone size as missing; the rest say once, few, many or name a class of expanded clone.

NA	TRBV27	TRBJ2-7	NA	TGTGCCAGCAGTCCCGACACCCTGAGCTCCTACGAGCAGTACTTC	CASSPDTLSSYEQYF
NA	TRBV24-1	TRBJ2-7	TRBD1	TGTGCCACCAGTGATTTTCCTCGGACAGGACACTACGAGCAGTACTTC	CATSDFPRTGHYEQYF
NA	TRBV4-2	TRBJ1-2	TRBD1	TGTGCCAGCAGCCAAGATCGGGGGACAGGCCTTTATGGCTACACCTTC	CASSQDRGTGLYGYTF
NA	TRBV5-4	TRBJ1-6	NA	TGTGCCAGCAGCTTGGGGGCTGGGTCACCCCTCCACTTT	CASSLGAGSPLHF
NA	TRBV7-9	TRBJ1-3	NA	TGTGCCAGCAGCTGGGCAGGCCAATCAAGCTCTGGAAACACCATATATTTT	CASSWAGQSSSGNTIYF
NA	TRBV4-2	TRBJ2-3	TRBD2	TGTGCCAGCAGCCAAGTCGGGGGGGGCACAGATACGCAGTATTTT	CASSQVGGGTDTQYF
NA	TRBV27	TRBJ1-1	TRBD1	TGTGCCTCTTGGACAGGGTCGAACACTGAAGCTTTCTTT	CASWTGSNTEAFF
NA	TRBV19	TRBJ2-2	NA	TGTGCCAGTAGTTTACAGGGATCGAACACCGGGGAGCTGTTTTTT	CASSLQGSNTGELFF
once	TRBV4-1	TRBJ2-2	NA	TGCGCCAGCAGCCAACCCACTAGAGGACCCGGGGAGCTGTTTTTT	CASSQPTRGPGELFF
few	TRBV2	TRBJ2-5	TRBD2	TGTGTCGGAAGCGGGGGACCCGGGGAGACCCAGTACTTC	CVGSGGPGETQYF
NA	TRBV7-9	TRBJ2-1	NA	TGTGCCAGCAGCCCCTCCGTTGAGCAGTTCTTC	CASSPSVEQFF
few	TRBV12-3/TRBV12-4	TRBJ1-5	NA	TGTGCCAGCAGTTTAAAGCTGACTCCCCAGCATTTT	CASSLKLTPQHF
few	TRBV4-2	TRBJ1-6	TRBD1	TGTGCCAGCAGCCAAGCGCAGGGGGAATCACCCCTCCACTTT	CASSQAQGESPLHF
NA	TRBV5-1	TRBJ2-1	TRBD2	TGCGCCAGCGCCCCGACTAGCGGGGCAAACAATGAGCAGTTCTTC	CASAPTSGANNEQFF
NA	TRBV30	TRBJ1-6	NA	TGTGCCTGGAGTGTACTTCACTCCTGGCCCCTCCACTTT	CAWSVLHSWPLHF
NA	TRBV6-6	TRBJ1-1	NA	TGTGCCACCCTCCCGACAATGTTGAGGGACACTGAAGCTTTCTTT	CATLPTMLRDTEAFF
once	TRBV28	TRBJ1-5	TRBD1	TGTGCCAGCAGTTTAACAGGGGGGGGCCAGCCCCAGCATTTT	CASSLTGGGQPQHF
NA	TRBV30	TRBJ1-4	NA	TGTGCCTGGAGTTGGGACACTGAAAAACTGTTTTTT	CAWSWDTEKLFF
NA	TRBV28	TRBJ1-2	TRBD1	TGTGCCAGCAGTTCGCCCGGGACAGGGACTAGTAGCAACTATGGCTACACCTTC	CASSSPGTGTSSNYGYTF
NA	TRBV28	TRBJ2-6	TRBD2	TGTGCCAGCAGTAGCGGGAAGCGGGGGACGTTGGGGGCCAACGTCCTGACTTTC	CASSSGKRGTLGANVLTF
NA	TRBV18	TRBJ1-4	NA	TGTGCCAGCTCGAATGGAGCAACTAATGAAAAACTGTTTTTT	CASSNGATNEKLFF
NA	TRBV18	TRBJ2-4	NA	TGTGCCAGCTCACCCTGGGGGGTGGCCAAAAACATTCAGTACTTC	CASSPWGVAKNIQYF
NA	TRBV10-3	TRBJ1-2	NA	TGTGCCAGCGTAACCCCGGAGGGTACCTATGGCTACACCTTC	CASVTPEGTYGYTF
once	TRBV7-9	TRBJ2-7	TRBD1	TGTGCCAGCAGCTTAACGGGACAGTTCTACGAGCAGTACTTC	CASSLTGQFYEQYF
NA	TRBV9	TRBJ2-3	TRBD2	TGTGCCAGCAGCGTAGGTACTAGCGGGGGGGAAGGAGATACGCAGTATTTT	CASSVGTSGGEGDTQYF
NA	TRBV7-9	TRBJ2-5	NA	TGTGCCAGCAGCCCCGGCTTGGGGGGGCCAGGAGAGACCCAGTACTTC	CASSPGLGGPGETQYF
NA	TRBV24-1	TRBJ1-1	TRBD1	TGTGCCACCAGCCAAGGACAGGGCAACACTGAAGCTTTCTTT	CATSQGQGNTEAFF
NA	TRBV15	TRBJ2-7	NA	TGTGCCACCAGCAGAGAGACTGGGGAGCAGTACTTC	CATSRETGEQYF
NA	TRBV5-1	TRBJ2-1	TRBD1	TGCGCCAGCAGCTTGGAGGGACAGGGAATCAATGAGCAGTTCTTC	CASSLEGQGINEQFF
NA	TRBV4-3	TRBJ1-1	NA	TGCGCCAGCAGCACCCGGGACATCGATCCCCCCACTGAAGCTTTCTTT	CASSTRDIDPPTEAFF
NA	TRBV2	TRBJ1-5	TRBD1	TGTGCCAGCAGTGGGGGACAGGTTAGCAATCAGCCCCAGCATTTT	CASSGGQVSNQPQHF
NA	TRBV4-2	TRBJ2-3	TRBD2	TGTGCCAGCAGCCAAGAGGCGGGGGGACTTACCACAGATACGCAGTATTTT	CASSQEAGGLTTDTQYF
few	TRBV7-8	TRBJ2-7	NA	TGTGCCAGCAGCTTAGGCGTCACCTACGAGCAGTACTTC	CASSLGVTYEQYF
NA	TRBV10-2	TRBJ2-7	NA	TGCGCCAGCAGGCCGGGACTTAGCTCCTACGAGCAGTACTTC	CASRPGLSSYEQYF
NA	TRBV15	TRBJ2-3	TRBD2	TGTGCCACCAGCAAAGGACTAGCGAGCACAGATACGCAGTATTTT	CATSKGLASTDTQYF
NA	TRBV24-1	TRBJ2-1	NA	TGTGCCACCAGTGATTTTCCAGGGGAATTGAATGAGCAGTTCTTC	CATSDFPGELNEQFF
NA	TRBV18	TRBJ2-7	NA	TGTGCCAGCTCACCACAGCAGGGGTCGTACTACGAGCAGTACTTC	CASSPQQGSYYEQYF
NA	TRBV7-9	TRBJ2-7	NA	TGTGCCAGCAGCTCCGGCGGCGGGTACGAGCAGTACTTC	CASSSGGGYEQYF
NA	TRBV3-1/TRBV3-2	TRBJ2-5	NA	TGTGCCAGCAGCAATAGGGGGTGGGAGACCCAGTACTTC	CASSNRGWETQYF
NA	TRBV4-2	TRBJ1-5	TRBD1	TGTGCCAGCAGCCGCGACGGGACAGGGGCTCAGCCCCAGCATTTT	CASSRDGTGAQPQHF
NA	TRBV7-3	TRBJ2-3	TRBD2	TGTGCCAGCAGCTTACTTGGCGGGGGGATCTCAGATACGCAGTATTTT	CASSLLGGGISDTQYF
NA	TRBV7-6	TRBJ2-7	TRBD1	TGTGCCAGCAGCAAAGACAGGGATGTCGTCTACGAGCAGTACTTC	CASSKDRDVVYEQYF
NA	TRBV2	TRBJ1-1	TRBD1	TGTGCCAGCAGCGCCGGGACAGGGAACACTGAAGCTTTCTTT	CASSAGTGNTEAFF
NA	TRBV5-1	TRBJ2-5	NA	TGCGCCAGCAGCTCGGGGGTCGGCGGGGAGACCCAGTACTTC	CASSSGVGGETQYF
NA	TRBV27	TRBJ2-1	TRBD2	TGTGCCAGCAGTTCGGGACTAGCGGGGGACGAGCAGTTCTTC	CASSSGLAGDEQFF
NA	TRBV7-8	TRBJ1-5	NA	TGTGCCAGCAGCCTTGGGACATTCCATAGCAATCAGCCCCAGCATTTT	CASSLGTFHSNQPQHF
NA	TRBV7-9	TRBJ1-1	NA	TGTGCCAGCAGACTTAAGGACAGACTGGGCACTGAAGCTTTCTTT	CASRLKDRLGTEAFF
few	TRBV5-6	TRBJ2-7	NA	TGTGCCAGCAGCATGACAGACTACGAGCAGTACTTC	CASSMTDYEQYF
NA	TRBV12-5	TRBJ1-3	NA	TGTGCTAGCGAACAGGACTCTGGAAACACCATATATTTT	CASEQDSGNTIYF
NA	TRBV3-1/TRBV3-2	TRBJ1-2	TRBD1	TGTGCCAGCAGCCTAAATGACAGGGTCACTAACTATGGCTACACCTTC	CASSLNDRVTNYGYTF
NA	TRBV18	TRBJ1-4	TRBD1	TGTGCCAGCTCGTCAAACAGGGGTTATAATGAAAAACTGTTTTTT	CASSSNRGYNEKLFF
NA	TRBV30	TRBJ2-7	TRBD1	TGTGCCTGGGACAGGGATGGAAAGGACGAGCAGTACTTC	CAWDRDGKDEQYF
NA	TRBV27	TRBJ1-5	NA	TGTGCCAGCAGTACAAAGGGGGGGATGGGTCAGCCCCAGCATTTT	CASSTKGGMGQPQHF
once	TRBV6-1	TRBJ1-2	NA	TGTGCCAGCAGCTTCGTTGCTGGGCTTGGCTACACCTTC	CASSFVAGLGYTF
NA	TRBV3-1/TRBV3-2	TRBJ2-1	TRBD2	TGTGCCAGCAGCCAAGAAGGCCGGCTGGCGGGGGGGGACAATGAGCAGTTCTTC	CASSQEGRLAGGDNEQFF
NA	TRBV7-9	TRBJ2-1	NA	TGTGCCAGCAGCTTAGTCGCGGGGGCGGACAATGAGCAGTTCTTC	CASSLVAGADNEQFF
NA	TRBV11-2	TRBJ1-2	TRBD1	TGTGCCAGCAGCTTAGGCATCCAGGGGGCGAGAGGCTACACCTTC	CASSLGIQGARGYTF
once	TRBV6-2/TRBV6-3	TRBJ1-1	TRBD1	TGTGCCAGCAGTTACTTGGGACAGATGAACACTGAAGCTTTCTTT	CASSYLGQMNTEAFF
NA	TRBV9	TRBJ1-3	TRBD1	TGTGCCAGCAGCCTTGACAGGGGGACTGGAAACACCATATATTTT	CASSLDRGTGNTIYF
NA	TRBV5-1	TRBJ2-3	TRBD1	TGCGCCAGCAGCCCATGGACAGGGAGGAGAACAGATACGCAGTATTTT	CASSPWTGRRTDTQYF